The 5 T cell receptor beta chains reported below all come from one sample, sequenced in a study of T cell responses to AZD1222 COVID-19 vaccine. The data were produced by immunoSEQ multiplex PCR, yet TCRdb's version contains in-frame clones alone and is incomplete. The sample has roughly 150,000 clones, around 89% seen once. Sequences were derived from peripheral blood, sampled on day 0 of AZD1222 vaccination. The receptor set was obtained from an adult in good health.

The V call is TRBV11-2, the J call TRBJ1-3; D remains ambiguous. There are 15 residues in the CDR3. V gave up 0 bases and J gave up 0 bases, with 6 bases separating them. The germline gives CDR1 SGHAT, CDR2 FQNNGV. The CDR3 sequence is CASSLEGFSGNTIYF. CDR3 coding DNA: TGTGCCAGCAGCTTAGAGGGGTTCTCTGGAAACACCATATATTTT.

This chain uses TRBV6-5 with TRBJ1-1; D unresolved. Germline CDR1 is MNHEY and CDR2 is SVGAGI. V lost 5 bases and J lost 0, with 10 bases in between. The CDR3 has 14 amino acids. The CDR3, as DNA: TGTGCCAGCAGTCCTCACCTAGTGAACACTGAAGCTTTCTTT. It codes for CASSPHLVNTEAFF.

This chain joins TRBV7-9 and TRBJ2-3; no clear D gene. The CDR3 runs to 13 residues. Trimming left V 2 bases short and J 3 bases short, with 6 bases between. CDR1 is SEHNR, CDR2 FQNEAQ, per germline (reference sequence). The DNA for the CDR3 is TGTGCCAGCAGCTTACTCCGGACAGATACGCAGTATTTT. This translates into CASSLLRTDTQYF.

To note about this clone: The sample carries other DNA sequences with the same CDR3. The V and J genes are TRBV27 and TRBJ1-5, with D possibly matching TRBD1 (6 bases). The V and J ends lost 2 bases and 7 bases respectively, with 6 bases between them. The CDR3 spans 12 residues. CDR1 MNHEY and CDR2 SMNVEV come from the germline V gene (reference sequence). CDR3 in amino acids: CASSLQGQPQHF. The DNA for the CDR3 is TGTGCCAGCAGTTTACAGGGGCAGCCCCAGCATTTT.

This chain joins TRBV10-3 and TRBJ2-1; possibly TRBD2 for D (5 bases). Looked up from germline, CDR1 is ENHRY and CDR2 is SYGVKD. The CDR3 contains 14 residues. V lost 5 bases to trimming and J lost 6 bases, with 14 bases between them. The CDR3 sequence: CAISPRLPRNEQFF. The CDR3 region has the DNA TGTGCCATCAGTCCACGACTACCTCGCAATGAGCAGTTCTTC.